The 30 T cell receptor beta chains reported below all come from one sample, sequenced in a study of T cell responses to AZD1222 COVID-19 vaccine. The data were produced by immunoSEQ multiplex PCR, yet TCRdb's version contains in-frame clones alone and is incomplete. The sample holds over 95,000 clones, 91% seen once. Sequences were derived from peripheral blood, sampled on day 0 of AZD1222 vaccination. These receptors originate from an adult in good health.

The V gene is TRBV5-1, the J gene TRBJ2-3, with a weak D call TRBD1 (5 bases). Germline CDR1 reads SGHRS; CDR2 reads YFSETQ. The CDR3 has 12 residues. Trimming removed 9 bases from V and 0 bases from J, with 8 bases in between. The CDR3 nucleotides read TGCGCCACTGGACACAGCACAGATACGCAGTATTTT. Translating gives CATGHSTDTQYF.

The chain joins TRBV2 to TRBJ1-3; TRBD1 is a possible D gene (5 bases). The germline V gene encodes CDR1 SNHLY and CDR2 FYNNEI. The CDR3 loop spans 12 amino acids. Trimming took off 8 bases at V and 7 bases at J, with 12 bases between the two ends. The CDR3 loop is CASQGVLNTIYF. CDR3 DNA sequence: TGTGCCAGCCAGGGTGTGTTGAACACCATATATTTT. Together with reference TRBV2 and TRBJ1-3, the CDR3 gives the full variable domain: EPEVTQTPSHQVTQMGQEVILRCVPISNHLYFYWYRQILGQKVEFLVSFYNNEISEKSEIFDDQFSVERPDGSNFTLKIRSTKLEDSAMYFCASQGVLNTIYFGEGSWLTVV.

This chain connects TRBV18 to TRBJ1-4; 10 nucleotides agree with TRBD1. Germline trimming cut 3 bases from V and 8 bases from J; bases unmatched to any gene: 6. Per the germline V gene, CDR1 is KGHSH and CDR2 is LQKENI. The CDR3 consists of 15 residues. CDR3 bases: TGTGCCAGCTCACCTCGACAGGGGGCCAGGGAAAAACTGTTTTTT. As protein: CASSPRQGAREKLFF.

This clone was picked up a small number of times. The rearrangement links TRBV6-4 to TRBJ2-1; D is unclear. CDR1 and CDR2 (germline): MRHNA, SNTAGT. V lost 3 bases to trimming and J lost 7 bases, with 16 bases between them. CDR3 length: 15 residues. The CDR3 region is CASSDNGRTPNEQFF. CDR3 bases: TGTGCCAGCAGTGATAACGGGCGGACCCCAAATGAGCAGTTCTTC.

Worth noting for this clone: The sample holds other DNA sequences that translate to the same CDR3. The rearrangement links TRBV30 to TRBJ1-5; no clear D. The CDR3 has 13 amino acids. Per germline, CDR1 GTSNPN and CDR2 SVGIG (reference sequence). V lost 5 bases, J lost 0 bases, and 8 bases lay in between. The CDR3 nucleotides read TGTGCCTGGGGAGGAAATAGCAATCAGCCCCAGCATTTT. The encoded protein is CAWGGNSNQPQHF.

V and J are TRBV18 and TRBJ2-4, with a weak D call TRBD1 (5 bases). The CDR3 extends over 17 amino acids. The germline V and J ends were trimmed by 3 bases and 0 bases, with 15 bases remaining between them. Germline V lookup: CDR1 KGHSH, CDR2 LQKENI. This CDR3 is CASSPSLMGLAKNIQYF. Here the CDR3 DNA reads TGTGCCAGCTCACCGAGCCTGATGGGGCTAGCCAAAAACATTCAGTACTTC.

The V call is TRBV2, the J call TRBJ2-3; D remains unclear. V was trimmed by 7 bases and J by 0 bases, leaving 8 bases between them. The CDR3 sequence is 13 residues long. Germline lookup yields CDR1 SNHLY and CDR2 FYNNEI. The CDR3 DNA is TGTGCCAGCAAGGAAGGGAGCACAGATACGCAGTATTTT. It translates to CASKEGSTDTQYF. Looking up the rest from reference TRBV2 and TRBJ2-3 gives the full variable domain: EPEVTQTPSHQVTQMGQEVILRCVPISNHLYFYWYRQILGQKVEFLVSFYNNEISEKSEIFDDQFSVERPDGSNFTLKIRSTKLEDSAMYFCASKEGSTDTQYFGPGTRLTVL.

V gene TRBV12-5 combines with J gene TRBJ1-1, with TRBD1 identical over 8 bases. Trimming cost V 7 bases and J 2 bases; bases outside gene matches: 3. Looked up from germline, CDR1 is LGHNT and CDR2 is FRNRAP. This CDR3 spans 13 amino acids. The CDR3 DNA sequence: TGTGCTAGTGCATCAGGGGGCAACACTGAAGCTTTCTTT. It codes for CASASGGNTEAFF.

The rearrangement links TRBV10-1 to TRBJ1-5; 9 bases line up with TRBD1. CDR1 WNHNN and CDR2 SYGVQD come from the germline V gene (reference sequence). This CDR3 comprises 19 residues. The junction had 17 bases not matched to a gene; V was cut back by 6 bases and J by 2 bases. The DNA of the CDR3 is TGCGCCAGCAGGGACCAGGACAGGGGAGATCCTGGGGGCAATCAGCCCCAGCATTTT. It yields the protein CASRDQDRGDPGGNQPQHF.

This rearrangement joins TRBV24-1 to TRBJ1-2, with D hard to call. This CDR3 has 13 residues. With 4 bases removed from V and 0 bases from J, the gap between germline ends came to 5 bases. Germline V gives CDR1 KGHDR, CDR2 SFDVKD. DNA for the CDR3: TGTGCCACCAGTGAGAACACTAACTATGGCTACACCTTC. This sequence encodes CATSENTNYGYTF.

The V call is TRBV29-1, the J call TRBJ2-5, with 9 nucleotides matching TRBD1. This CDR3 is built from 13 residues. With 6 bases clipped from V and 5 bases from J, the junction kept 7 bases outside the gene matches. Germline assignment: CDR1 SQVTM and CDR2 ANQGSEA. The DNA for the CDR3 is TGCAGCGTCCTACAGGGGGCGCGGGAGACCCAGTACTTC. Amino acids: CSVLQGARETQYF.

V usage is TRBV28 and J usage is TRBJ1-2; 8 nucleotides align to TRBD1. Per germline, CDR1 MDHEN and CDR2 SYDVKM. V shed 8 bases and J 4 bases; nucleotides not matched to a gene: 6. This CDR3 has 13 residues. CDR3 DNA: TGTGCCAGCCTCAGGGGGCGCTCCTATGGCTACACCTTC. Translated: CASLRGRSYGYTF.

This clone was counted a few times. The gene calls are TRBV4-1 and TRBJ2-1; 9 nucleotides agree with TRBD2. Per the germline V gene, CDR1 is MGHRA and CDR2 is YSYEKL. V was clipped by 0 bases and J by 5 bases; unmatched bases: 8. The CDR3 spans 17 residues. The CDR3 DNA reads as TGCGCCAGCAGCCAAGATCAGGCTAGCGGGGTCGACAATGAGCAGTTCTTC. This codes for CASSQDQASGVDNEQFF.

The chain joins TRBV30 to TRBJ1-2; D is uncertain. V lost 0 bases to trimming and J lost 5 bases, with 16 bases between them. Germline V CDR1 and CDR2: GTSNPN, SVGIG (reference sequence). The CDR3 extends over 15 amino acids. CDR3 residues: CAWSVLKTPSYGYTF. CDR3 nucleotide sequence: TGTGCCTGGAGTGTACTGAAGACTCCATCATATGGCTACACCTTC. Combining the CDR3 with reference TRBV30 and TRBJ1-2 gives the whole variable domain SQTIHQWPATLVQPVGSPLSLECTVEGTSNPNLYWYRQAAGRGLQLLFYSVGIGQISSEVPQNLSASRPQDRQFILSSKKLLLSDSGFYLCAWSVLKTPSYGYTFGSGTRLTVV.

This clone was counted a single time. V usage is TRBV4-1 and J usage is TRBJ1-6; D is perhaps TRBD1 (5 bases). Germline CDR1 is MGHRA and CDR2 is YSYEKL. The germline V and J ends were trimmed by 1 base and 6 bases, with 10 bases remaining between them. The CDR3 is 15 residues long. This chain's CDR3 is CASSQGQGGNSPLHF. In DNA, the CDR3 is TGCGCCAGCAGCCAAGGTCAGGGAGGTAATTCACCCCTCCACTTT.

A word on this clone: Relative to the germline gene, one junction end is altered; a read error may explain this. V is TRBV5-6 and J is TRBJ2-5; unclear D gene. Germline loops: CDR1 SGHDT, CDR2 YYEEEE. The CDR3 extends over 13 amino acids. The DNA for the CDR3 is TGTGCCAGCAGTTTGGACCCGGGAGAGACCCAGTACTTC. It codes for CASSLDPGETQYF.

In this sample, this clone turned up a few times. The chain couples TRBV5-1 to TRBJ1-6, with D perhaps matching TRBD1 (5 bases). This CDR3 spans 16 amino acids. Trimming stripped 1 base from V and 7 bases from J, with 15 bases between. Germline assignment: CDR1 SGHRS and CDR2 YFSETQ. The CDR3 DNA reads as TGCGCCAGCAGCTTGATAGATCAGGGAAGAAATTCACCCCTCCACTTT. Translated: CASSLIDQGRNSPLHF.

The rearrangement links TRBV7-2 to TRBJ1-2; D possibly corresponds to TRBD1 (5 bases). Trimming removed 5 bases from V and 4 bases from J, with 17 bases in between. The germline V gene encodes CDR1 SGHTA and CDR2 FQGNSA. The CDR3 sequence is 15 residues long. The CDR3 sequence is CASSRSLGGSYGYTF. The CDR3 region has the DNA TGTGCCAGCAGCCGCTCCCTGGGGGGGAGCTATGGCTACACCTTC.

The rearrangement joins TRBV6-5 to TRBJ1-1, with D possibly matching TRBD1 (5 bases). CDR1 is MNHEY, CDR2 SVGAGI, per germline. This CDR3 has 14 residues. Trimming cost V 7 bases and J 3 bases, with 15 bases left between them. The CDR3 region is CASTPAGHHTEAFF. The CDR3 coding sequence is TGTGCCAGCACCCCCGCAGGGCACCACACTGAAGCTTTCTTT.

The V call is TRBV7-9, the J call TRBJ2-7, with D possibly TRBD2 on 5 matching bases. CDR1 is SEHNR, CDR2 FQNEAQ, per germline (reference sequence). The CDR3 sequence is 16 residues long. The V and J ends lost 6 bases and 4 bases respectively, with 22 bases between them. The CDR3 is CASRPPLRAKSYEQYF. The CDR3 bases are TGTGCCAGCAGACCGCCTCTGAGGGCGAAGAGTTACGAGCAGTACTTC.

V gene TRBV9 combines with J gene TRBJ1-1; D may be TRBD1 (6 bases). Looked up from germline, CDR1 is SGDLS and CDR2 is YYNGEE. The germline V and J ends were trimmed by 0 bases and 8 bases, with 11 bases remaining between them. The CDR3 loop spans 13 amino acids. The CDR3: CASSVAVRGEAFF. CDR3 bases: TGTGCCAGCAGCGTAGCGGTGAGGGGGGAAGCTTTCTTT.

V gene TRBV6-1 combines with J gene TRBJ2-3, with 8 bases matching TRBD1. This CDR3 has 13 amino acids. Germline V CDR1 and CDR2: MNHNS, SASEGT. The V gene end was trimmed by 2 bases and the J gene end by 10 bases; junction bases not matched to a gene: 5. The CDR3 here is CASSEQDRAAQYF. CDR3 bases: TGTGCCAGCAGTGAACAGGACAGGGCGGCGCAGTATTTT.

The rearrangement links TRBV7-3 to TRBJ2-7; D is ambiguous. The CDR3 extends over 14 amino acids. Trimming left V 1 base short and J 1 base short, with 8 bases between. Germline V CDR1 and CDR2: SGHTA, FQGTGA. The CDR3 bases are TGTGCCAGCAGCTTAAATTCAGTATCCTACGAGCAGTACTTC. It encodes CASSLNSVSYEQYF. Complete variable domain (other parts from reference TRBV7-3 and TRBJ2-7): GAGVSQTPSNKVTEKGKYVELRCDPISGHTALYWYRQSLGQGPEFLIYFQGTGAADDSGLPNDRFFAVRPEGSVSTLKIQRTERGDSAVYLCASSLNSVSYEQYFGPGTRLTVT.

CDR3 sequence (DNA): TGTGCCAGCAGAGGGCGGGGGGTCCAAGAGACCCAGTACTTC. Translating it yields CASRGRGVQETQYF. V is TRBV3-1 (or the pseudogene TRBV3-2) and J is TRBJ2-5, with TRBD2 identical over 8 bases. Germline V gene lookup returns CDR1 LGHDT and CDR2 YNNKEL (reference sequence). Unmatched junction bases numbered 4, after V lost 6 bases and J lost 1 base. The CDR3 length is 14 residues.

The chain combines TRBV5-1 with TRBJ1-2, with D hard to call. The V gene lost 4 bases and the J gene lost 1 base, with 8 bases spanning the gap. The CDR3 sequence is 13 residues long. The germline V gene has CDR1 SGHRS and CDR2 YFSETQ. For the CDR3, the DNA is TGCGCCAGCAGCCTGGACGTTAACTATGGCTACACCTTC. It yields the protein CASSLDVNYGYTF.

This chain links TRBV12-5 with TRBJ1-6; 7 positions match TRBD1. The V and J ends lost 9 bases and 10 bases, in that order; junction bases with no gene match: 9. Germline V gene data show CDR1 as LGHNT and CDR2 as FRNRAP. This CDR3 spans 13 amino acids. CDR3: CASVFEGASPLHF. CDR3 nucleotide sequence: TGTGCTAGCGTCTTCGAGGGGGCGTCACCCCTCCACTTT.

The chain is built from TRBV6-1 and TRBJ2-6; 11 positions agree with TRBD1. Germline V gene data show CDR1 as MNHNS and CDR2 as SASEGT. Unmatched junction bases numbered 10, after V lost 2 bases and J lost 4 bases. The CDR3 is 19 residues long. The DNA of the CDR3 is TGTGCCAGCAGTGAAAGAGGACAGGGGGCACTGGGCGGGGCCAACGTCCTGACTTTC. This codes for CASSERGQGALGGANVLTF.

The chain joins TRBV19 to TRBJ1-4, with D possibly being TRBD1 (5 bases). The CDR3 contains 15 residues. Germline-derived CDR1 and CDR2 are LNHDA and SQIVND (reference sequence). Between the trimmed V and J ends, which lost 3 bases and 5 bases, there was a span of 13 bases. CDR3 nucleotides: TGTGCCAGTAGTATCGGCGGGACTCGGAATGAAAAACTGTTTTTT. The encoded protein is CASSIGGTRNEKLFF.

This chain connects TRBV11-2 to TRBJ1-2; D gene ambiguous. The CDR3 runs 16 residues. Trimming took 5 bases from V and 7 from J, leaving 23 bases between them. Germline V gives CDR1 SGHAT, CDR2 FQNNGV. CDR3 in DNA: TGTGCCAGCAGCCCCCTGGCAGGCCTGGAGAGGTTTGGCTACACCTTC. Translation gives CASSPLAGLERFGYTF.

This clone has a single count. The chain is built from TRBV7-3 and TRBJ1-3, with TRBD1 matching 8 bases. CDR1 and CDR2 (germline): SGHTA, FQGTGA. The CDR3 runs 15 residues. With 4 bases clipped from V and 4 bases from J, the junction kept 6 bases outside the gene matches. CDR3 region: CASSSQGGTGNTIYF. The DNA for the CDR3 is TGTGCCAGCAGCTCACAGGGGGGAACGGGAAACACCATATATTTT.